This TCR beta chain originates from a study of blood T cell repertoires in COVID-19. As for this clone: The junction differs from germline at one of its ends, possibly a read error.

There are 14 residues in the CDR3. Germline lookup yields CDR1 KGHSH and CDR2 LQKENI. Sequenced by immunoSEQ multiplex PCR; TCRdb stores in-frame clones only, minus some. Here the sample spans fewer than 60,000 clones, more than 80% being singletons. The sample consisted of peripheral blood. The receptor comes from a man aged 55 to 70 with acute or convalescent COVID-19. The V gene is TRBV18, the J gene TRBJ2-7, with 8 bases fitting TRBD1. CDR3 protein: CASLPRTGSDEQYF. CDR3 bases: TGTGCCAGCTTACCAAGGACAGGGTCGGACGAGCAGTACTTC. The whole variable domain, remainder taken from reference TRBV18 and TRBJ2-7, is NAGVMQNPRHLVRRRGQEARLRCSPMKGHSHVYWYRQLPEEGLKFMVYLQKENIIDESGMPKERFSAEFPKEGPSILRIQQVVRGDSAAYFCASLPRTGSDEQYFGPGTRLTVT.